Presented here are 20 T cell receptor beta chains from one specimen sequenced in a study of radiation and T cells in renal cell carcinoma. Method: immunoSEQ multiplex PCR; TCRdb's copy keeps in-frame clones and lacks some. The sample yields approximately 100,000 clones, approximately 86% seen once. As to time point: baseline pretreatment blood. Treatment given: 15 Gy SBRT to primary tumor, nephrectomy 4 weeks later. The source material was blood, sampled from a patient whose treatment included radiotherapy and nephrectomy. Receptors originate from a man aged 45-60 years with renal cell carcinoma.

The J gene is TRBJ2-7, the V gene TRBV20-1; D not resolved. Germline V gene lookup returns CDR1 DFQATT and CDR2 SNEGSKA (reference sequence). This CDR3 region has 11 residues. The ends were cut back, 5 bases at V and 5 bases at J, with 10 bases in the middle. The CDR3 reads CSASSVNEQYF. As DNA, the CDR3 is TGCAGTGCTTCTTCCGTGAACGAGCAGTACTTC.

V usage is TRBV9 and J usage is TRBJ2-3, with a possible D match to TRBD2 (5 bases). CDR3 size: 16 residues. In germline, CDR1 is SGDLS, CDR2 YYNGEE. V lost 6 bases to trimming and J lost 0 bases, with 17 bases between them. CDR3 bases: TGTGCCAGCACCTCAACCGCCAGCGGAAGCACAGATACGCAGTATTTT. Protein product: CASTSTASGSTDTQYF. Looking up the rest from reference TRBV9 and TRBJ2-3 gives the full variable domain: DSGVTQTPKHLITATGQRVTLRCSPRSGDLSVYWYQQSLDQGLQFLIQYYNGEERAKGNILERFSAQQFPDLHSELNLSSLELGDSALYFCASTSTASGSTDTQYFGPGTRLTVL.

The V call is TRBV5-4, the J call TRBJ2-1, with D tentatively TRBD1 (5 bases). Germline values: CDR1 SGHNT, CDR2 YYREEE (reference sequence). V was clipped by 1 base and J by 10 bases, with 12 bases between them. This CDR3 has 13 amino acids. In nucleotides, the CDR3 is TGTGCCAGCAGCTTGTCTACGGCAGGGGAGCAGTTCTTC. Its protein is CASSLSTAGEQFF.

The chain uses TRBV4-3 and TRBJ1-1; D perhaps matches TRBD1 (5 bases). CDR1 LGHNA and CDR2 YSLEER come from the germline V gene. V was pared by 2 bases and J by 9 bases, with 19 bases between. This CDR3 is 15 amino acids long. This CDR3 is CASSQKSSGEGKAFF. As DNA, the CDR3 is TGCGCCAGCAGCCAAAAGTCTTCAGGAGAGGGGAAAGCTTTCTTT.

The gene calls are TRBV27 and TRBJ2-1, with 13 bases aligning to TRBD2. V was pared by 7 bases and J by 10 bases, with 10 bases of the junction left unmatched. The CDR3 runs to 15 residues. Germline loops: CDR1 MNHEY, CDR2 SMNVEV (reference sequence). The CDR3 spells CASNRGLAGEGEQFF. The CDR3 DNA is TGTGCCAGCAACCGAGGACTAGCGGGAGAGGGCGAGCAGTTCTTC.

This chain joins TRBV6-6 and TRBJ1-2; 7 positions match TRBD1. V gave up 2 bases and J gave up 3 bases; unmatched junction bases: 9. Germline values: CDR1 MNHNY, CDR2 SVGAGI (reference sequence). CDR3 size: 16 residues. CDR3 residues: CASSYGLDRVDYGYTF. Written as DNA, the CDR3 is TGTGCCAGCAGTTACGGATTAGACAGGGTCGACTATGGCTACACCTTC.

The gene calls are TRBV7-3 and TRBJ2-3, with D perhaps given as TRBD1 or TRBD2 (6 bases each). Trimming removed 1 base from V and 0 bases from J, with 11 bases in between. The CDR3 has 16 amino acids. CDR1 and CDR2 (germline): SGHTA, FQGTGA. The DNA of the CDR3 is TGTGCCAGCAGCTTAAACGGGGGCCATAGCACAGATACGCAGTATTTT. Translating it yields CASSLNGGHSTDTQYF.

This sequence joins TRBV30 and TRBJ1-1; the D gene is possibly TRBD1 (6 bases). The CDR3 loop spans 12 amino acids. V was trimmed by 4 bases and J by 6 bases, leaving 12 bases between them. The germline V gene encodes CDR1 GTSNPN and CDR2 SVGIG (reference sequence). CDR3 sequence reads: CAWTRRGAEAFF. CDR3 nucleotides: TGTGCCTGGACCCGTAGGGGGGCTGAAGCTTTCTTT.

V gene TRBV29-1 combines with J gene TRBJ2-1; no clear D gene. This CDR3 contains 11 residues. The V and J ends lost 3 bases and 4 bases respectively, with 4 bases between them. Germline V gene sequence: CDR1 SQVTM, CDR2 ANQGSEA. The CDR3 loop is CSVDLYNEQFF. DNA of the CDR3: TGCAGCGTTGACCTTTACAATGAGCAGTTCTTC.

The V gene is TRBV7-9, the J gene TRBJ2-1; perhaps TRBD1 as D (5 bases). Trimming left V 2 bases short and J 9 bases short, with 5 bases between. CDR1 is SEHNR, CDR2 FQNEAQ, per germline (reference sequence). The CDR3 covers 11 residues. CDR3 protein: CASSLQGEQFF. In nucleotides, the CDR3 is TGTGCCAGCAGCTTACAGGGTGAGCAGTTCTTC.

This sequence joins TRBV19 and TRBJ2-1, with 10 bases that match TRBD2. The germline V gene encodes CDR1 LNHDA and CDR2 SQIVND (reference sequence). Trimming removed 4 bases from V and 6 bases from J; junction bases left unmatched: 6. The CDR3 runs 15 residues. The DNA of the CDR3 is TGTGCCAGTAGTACAGAGCGGGAGGGCCTCAATGAGCAGTTCTTC. It is translated as CASSTEREGLNEQFF. The full variable domain, its missing parts supplied by reference TRBV19 and TRBJ2-1, is DGGITQSPKYLFRKEGQNVTLSCEQNLNHDAMYWYRQDPGQGLRLIYYSQIVNDFQKGDIAEGYSVSREKKESFPLTVTSAQKNPTAFYLCASSTEREGLNEQFFGPGTRLTVL.

This clone was seen a single time. This chain joins TRBV18 and TRBJ2-7; the D is unclear. The CDR3 runs 14 residues. Germline CDR1 is KGHSH and CDR2 is LQKENI. Trimming pared 0 bases from V and 2 bases from J, leaving 8 bases between. DNA for the CDR3: TGTGCCAGCTCACCACCAGGTCCTACCTACGAGCAGTACTTC. Protein: CASSPPGPTYEQYF. The variable domain in full, with the rest retrieved from reference TRBV18 and TRBJ2-7, is NAGVMQNPRHLVRRRGQEARLRCSPMKGHSHVYWYRQLPEEGLKFMVYLQKENIIDESGMPKERFSAEFPKEGPSILRIQQVVRGDSAAYFCASSPPGPTYEQYFGPGTRLTVT.

The chain employs TRBV14 and TRBJ1-1, with D perhaps TRBD1 (5 bases). The V and J ends lost 4 bases and 4 bases respectively, with 13 bases between them. Germline V lookup: CDR1 SGHDN, CDR2 FVKESK. This CDR3 has 14 amino acids. Here the CDR3 DNA reads TGTGCCAGCAGCCCCTTCGACAGATTCACTGAAGCTTTCTTT. Amino acids: CASSPFDRFTEAFF.

This clone showed up just once. The chain links TRBV15 to TRBJ1-3; D ambiguous. This CDR3 is built from 13 residues. CDR1 is LNHNV, CDR2 YYDKDF, per germline (reference sequence). The V end was cut by 0 bases, the J end by 5 bases, with 5 bases between. The CDR3 DNA reads as TGTGCCACCAGCAGAGATATGAGAAACACCATATATTTT. It codes for CATSRDMRNTIYF.

V is TRBV30 and J is TRBJ1-3; a possible D gene is TRBD1 (5 bases). Trimming removed 0 bases from V and 8 bases from J, with 8 bases in between. The CDR3 is 12 residues long. CDR1 is GTSNPN, CDR2 SVGIG, per germline (reference sequence). The CDR3 nucleotides are TGTGCCTGGAGTGTAGGGGAGGACACCATATATTTT. It codes for CAWSVGEDTIYF.

The chain couples TRBV7-8 to TRBJ2-7, with D tentatively TRBD1 (5 bases). CDR3 size: 18 residues. V was clipped by 1 base and J by 2 bases, with 21 bases between them. CDR1 is SGHVS and CDR2 is FQNEAQ in the germline V gene. Written as DNA, the CDR3 is TGTGCCAGCAGCTTAGACCGGCAGGGCCTTTCACCAACCTACGAGCAGTACTTC. Translation gives CASSLDRQGLSPTYEQYF.

The CDR3 loop reads CASSEPPGQAPLRAFF. CDR3 DNA: TGTGCCAGCAGTGAACCCCCCGGACAGGCACCCTTACGGGCTTTCTTT. V gene TRBV25-1 combines with J gene TRBJ1-1; 7 bases map to TRBD1. J was trimmed by 11 bases and V by 2 bases; bases with no gene match: 17. The CDR3 consists of 16 residues. Germline values: CDR1 MGHDK, CDR2 SYGVNS. The variable domain in full, with the rest retrieved from reference TRBV25-1 and TRBJ1-1, is EADIYQTPRYLVIGTGKKITLECSQTMGHDKMYWYQQDPGMELHLIHYSYGVNSTEKGDLSSESTVSRIRTEHFPLTLESARPSHTSQYLCASSEPPGQAPLRAFFGQGTRLTVV.

The chain joins TRBV5-5 to TRBJ1-5; D is unclear. Germline CDR1 reads SGHKS; CDR2 reads YYEKEE (reference sequence). Trimming took off 1 base at V and 4 bases at J, with 9 bases between the two ends. The CDR3 loop spans 14 amino acids. DNA for the CDR3: TGTGCCAGCAGCTTGAGGCAGCTTAATCAGCCCCAGCATTTT. Translating gives CASSLRQLNQPQHF.

This sequence joins TRBV5-4 and TRBJ1-4, with D unresolved. The CDR3 spans 17 residues. CDR1 SGHNT and CDR2 YYREEE come from the germline V gene (reference sequence). The V end was cut by 5 bases, the J end by 0 bases, with 17 bases between. As DNA, the CDR3 is TGTGCCAGCAGATCCAGAGGCCCCGGGGCAACTAATGAAAAACTGTTTTTT. This gives the protein CASRSRGPGATNEKLFF.

The chain joins TRBV5-4 to TRBJ2-1, with D possibly TRBD2 on 7 matching bases. There are 16 residues in the CDR3. Germline values: CDR1 SGHNT, CDR2 YYREEE (reference sequence). The V end was cut by 6 bases, the J end by 0 bases, with 16 bases between. The CDR3 protein is CASTPGGAASYNEQFF. CDR3 bases: TGTGCCAGCACCCCGGGGGGCGCCGCCTCCTACAATGAGCAGTTCTTC. Looking up the rest from reference TRBV5-4 and TRBJ2-1 gives the full variable domain: ETGVTQSPTHLIKTRGQQVTLRCSSQSGHNTVSWYQQALGQGPQFIFQYYREEENGRGNFPPRFSGLQFPNYSSELNVNALELDDSALYLCASTPGGAASYNEQFFGPGTRLTVL.